The next 4 T cell receptor beta chains were all read from a single sample in a study of cytomegalovirus exposure and HLA in healthy donors. The PCR ran on 60 Vbeta and 13 Jbeta primers. Measured with immunoSEQ multiplex PCR; TCRdb has only the in-frame clones, and not every one. This table has roughly 150,000 clones, around 68% appearing once. The sequenced material came from PBMCs. The receptors derive from a man in his thirties or forties in good health and CMV-seropositive.

In this sample, this clone turned up a few times. The genes are TRBV5-6 and TRBJ1-6, with 7 bases that match TRBD1. CDR3 length: 14 amino acids. V shed 5 bases and J 10 bases; nucleotides not matched to a gene: 9. From germline, CDR1 is SGHDT and CDR2 YYEEEE. CDR3 DNA: TGTGCCAGCAGGAACAGGGGCGGTGACTCACCCCTCCACTTT. It yields the protein CASRNRGGDSPLHF.

The chain combines TRBV7-2 with TRBJ1-4; 10 nucleotides align to TRBD1. The germline V gene encodes CDR1 SGHTA and CDR2 FQGNSA. V gave up 7 bases and J gave up 4 bases; unmatched junction bases: 9. The CDR3 covers 16 residues. The CDR3 loop reads CASTQRTGGINEKLFF. In DNA, the CDR3 is TGTGCCAGCACCCAAAGGACAGGGGGGATTAATGAAAAACTGTTTTTT.

V usage is TRBV5-1 and J usage is TRBJ1-1; a weak D match, TRBD1 (5 bases). CDR3 length equals 18 residues. V gave up 0 bases and J gave up 1 base, with 19 bases separating them. From germline, CDR1 is SGHRS and CDR2 YFSETQ. CDR3 sequence reads: CASSLGPRRQRENTEAFF. Written as DNA, the CDR3 is TGCGCCAGCAGCTTGGGGCCCCGAAGACAGCGGGAGAACACTGAAGCTTTCTTT.

This clone appeared a few times. V is TRBV19 and J is TRBJ1-3; 8 bases agree with TRBD1. The ends lost 5 bases at V and 0 bases at J; junction bases unmatched: 12. CDR3 size: 18 residues. From germline, CDR1 is LNHDA and CDR2 SQIVND (reference sequence). Here the CDR3 reads CASSGDRSLFLSGNTIYF. The CDR3 coding sequence is TGTGCCAGTAGTGGGGACAGGAGCCTTTTTCTCTCTGGAAACACCATATATTTT. Combining the CDR3 with reference TRBV19 and TRBJ1-3 gives the whole variable domain DGGITQSPKYLFRKEGQNVTLSCEQNLNHDAMYWYRQDPGQGLRLIYYSQIVNDFQKGDIAEGYSVSREKKESFPLTVTSAQKNPTAFYLCASSGDRSLFLSGNTIYFGEGSWLTVV.